This T cell receptor (beta chain) was found in a study of naive and memory T cell subsets (dated by TCRdb to the late 2010s). Looking at the study overall: An open-source, UMI-based TCR alpha and beta sequencing pipeline was applied to sorted naive and memory peripheral blood T cell subsets. RNA was DNase-treated and reverse transcribed with TCR constant-region primers, mostly using SuperScript III. IgG serology results and the functional CMV T cell responses were in complete agreement.

From the second PCR step on, the TCR alpha and beta chain libraries were amplified in separate reactions. CMV status of each donor was established by measuring IFNgamma production from CD4+ T cells after fresh PBMCs were stimulated overnight with CMV viral lysate. Using Miltenyi beads, CD4 T cells were first positively selected, and CD8 T cells were then positively selected from the CD4-negative fraction. After staining for CD3, CD4, CD8, CD45RA, CD27 and a live/dead dye, cells were sorted on a BD Aria II into four subsets based on CD45RA and CD27. A few healthy volunteers provided blood, and the blood of each volunteer was split into CD4 and CD8 T cells and then into four differentiation subsets. Approximately 120 ml of peripheral blood was collected from each donor, and PBMC were isolated by Ficoll-Paque PLUS density-gradient centrifugation. After sorting, cells were lysed in RLT buffer, RNA was extracted using a Qiagen RNeasy kit, and the extracted RNA was stored at -80 degrees C.

On the study overall, not on this receptor specifically: In both CD4 and CD8 cells, going from naive through CM, EM and EMRA, the Gini index went up while Shannon and inverse Simpson diversity went down. Following error correction, more than 95% of naive TCR sequences occurred only once, which made naive abundance distributions much steeper than those of memory subsets. The repertoire findings for the naive and memory subsets could not be validated against a ground truth because none was available. RNA-based TCR counts may be influenced by expression changes linked to T cell activation and differentiation. A clonotype was defined as a single alpha or beta chain sequence rather than as a paired alpha/beta receptor. TCR abundance followed a power law with an exponent that was different for naive and memory subsets but consistent across the three individuals. A few larger clonotypes were present in naive repertoires, particularly the CD8 repertoires, and these clonotypes were possibly memory cells re-expressing CD45RA.

The library relied on UMI-ligation and nested PCR. The beta constant-region primer consisted of an equimolar mixture of two oligonucleotides that together covered TRBC1 and TRBC2. Four rounds of PCR, combining the SP2 primer with nested alpha and beta constant-region primers, were used to amplify the ligated cDNA. A single-stranded oligonucleotide containing the SP2 primer and a 12-nucleotide UMI was joined to the 3' end of the cDNA by T4 RNA ligase 1. Incubation of the ligation reaction lasted about 20-25 hours at 16 degrees C. PCR2 was usually performed as a SYBR Green qPCR and halted at a preset threshold so that over-amplification would not occur. All purifications after the first were performed with Agencourt AMPure XP magnetic beads. Libraries were quantified by Qubit and checked on a TapeStation, with a main peak expected near 650 bp. The pooled libraries were sequenced on an Illumina MiSeq using v2 2x251 paired-end kits, which usually yielded 1-2 million reads per sample. Each sample library was pooled at about 4 nM, and about 4.5-7.5% PhiX was included to improve cluster recognition. Under the source paper's analysis protocol: V and J genes were assigned to Demultiplexor-processed FASTQ reads by Decombinator through tag matching, with a single base-pair mismatch being allowed. UMIs were used by Collapsinator to correct both sequencing errors and frequency errors arising from PCR heterogeneity. CDR3Translator translated TCRs and extracted CDR3s from the conserved cysteine to the FGXG phenylalanine, flagging non-productive sequences. Gini, Shannon entropy and inverse Simpson indices were calculated on repertoires subsampled to equal numbers of UMI-defined TCRs. Within the linear range, a power law was fitted by maximum likelihood to the distributions of clonotype abundance. On one naive CD8 sample, the pipeline and MIGEC gave similar UMI counts, unique TCR numbers and clonal distributions. One analysis removed from the naive repertoire any naive TCRs that were also present in any memory subset from the same donor. A set of several thousand CMV-associated CDR3 sequences, compiled from VDJdb and a published dataset, was used to search the repertoires. Using fastp trimming at Q25 and MiXCR clonotype assembly, TCRdb reanalyzed the public sequencing data and kept in-frame beta chains. When rows share a CDR3 protein, they turn into one entry using the most common DNA and genes. TCRdb, rather than the study authors, made the V and J calls. The sample includes 150,000 or so distinct CDR3 sequences, with approximately 24% observed a single time. In total, the top ten clones hold 0.1% to 0.11% of the sample.

CDR1 SGHRS and CDR2 YFSETQ are derived from the germline V gene. Trimming takes 2 bases from V and 4 bases from J, and the germline ends sit 15 bases apart. The CDR3 sequence holds 15 residues, the cysteine and phenylalanine included. Solely the CDR3 DNA is kept, with 45 bases framed from the first base. Notes on this clonotype: Its antigen specificity is not known. Qualities for individual bases were not recorded, and no much larger clone is one base off.

The V and J segments used are TRBV5-1 and TRBJ1-1; perhaps TRBD1 is the D gene, with 5 bases matching. Sample: naive CD4+ T cells from blood. What the cell subset or site label conveys for this sample: naive T cells, CD45RA high CD27+. This sequence was found in a human donor in good health. In nucleotides, the sequence is TGCGCCAGCAGCTTTAACTCGGGGGTGGGCACTGAAGCTTTCTTT. This yields the protein CASSFNSGVGTEAFF.